The next 15 T cell receptor beta chains were all read from a single sample in a study of blood T cells in healthy people across ages. The authors ran a second PCR of roughly 6 to 12 cycles using a sample-barcoded 5' primer and a J-beta primer mix. One entry per CDR3 protein results from TCRdb running MiXCR on the 5' RACE reads. The table has about 650,000 distinct CDR3 sequences, about 30% seen once; the top ten hold over 15%. Sequences were obtained from blood. These receptors came from a woman over 75 in good health.

In its sample, this clonotype was seen many times. This chain connects TRBV11-1 to TRBJ2-7, with 7 positions matching TRBD1. Germline V gene lookup returns CDR1 SGHAT and CDR2 FQDESV (reference sequence). J was trimmed by 5 bases and V by 5 bases; bases with no gene match: 6. This CDR3 is 13 amino acids long. The DNA of the CDR3 is TGTGCCAGCAGCGTCAACAGGGGCCACGAGCAGTACTTC. Protein: CASSVNRGHEQYF.

The chain links TRBV15 to TRBJ1-6; TRBD1 is a possible D gene (6 bases). The CDR3 has 15 amino acids. V lost 3 bases, J lost 7 bases, and 13 bases lay in between. The germline V gene encodes CDR1 LNHNV and CDR2 YYDKDF (reference sequence). The CDR3 coding sequence is TGTGCCACCAGCAGGTGGACAGAGGGGAATTCACCCCTCCACTTT. It is translated as CATSRWTEGNSPLHF.

This clonotype appeared many times. This rearrangement joins TRBV6-5 to TRBJ1-2; D remains ambiguous. Germline CDR1 and CDR2: MNHEY and SVGAGI. This CDR3 has 13 amino acids. Trimming took off 6 bases at V and 2 bases at J, with 10 bases between the two ends. The CDR3 is CASSHTWNYGYTF. Written as DNA, the CDR3 is TGTGCCAGCAGCCACACTTGGAACTATGGCTACACCTTC.

This clonotype was observed at least ten times. This chain links TRBV5-1 with TRBJ1-2; D call uncertain. This CDR3 has 16 amino acids. The V and J ends lost 4 bases and 6 bases respectively, with 22 bases between them. Germline-derived CDR1 and CDR2 are SGHRS and YFSETQ. The DNA for the CDR3 is TGCGCCAGCAGCCCCCGGTTTTTTGGGCCTGGGGATGGCTACACCTTC. Translated, it gives CASSPRFFGPGDGYTF.

This clonotype was counted between two and nine times. Given a much more abundant clone one base away, this may be a read error. The chain carries TRBV15 and TRBJ2-1, with D possibly matching TRBD2 (6 bases). V lost 0 bases, J lost 10 bases, and 10 bases lay in between. Per germline, CDR1 LNHNV and CDR2 YYDKDF (reference sequence). There are 13 residues in the CDR3. CDR3 DNA: TGTGCCACCAGCAGAGATTTCGCGGGGGAGCAGTTCTTC. Translation: CATSRDFAGEQFF.

For this clonotype: A single base separates this from a much larger clone, so it may be a read error. This chain links TRBV20-1 with TRBJ2-4, with D maybe TRBD2 (7 bases). V gave up 3 bases and J gave up 8 bases, with 20 bases separating them. The CDR3 spans 15 residues. CDR1 and CDR2 (germline): DFQATT, SNEGSKA (reference sequence). In nucleotides, the CDR3 is TGCAGTGCTAGGGGGGACTACTTGGAGGGGGACATTCAGTACTTC. Its translation is CSARGDYLEGDIQYF.

This clonotype was detected once. J is TRBJ2-7 and V is TRBV20-1; TRBD2 might be the D (6 bases). Trimming removed 5 bases from V and 5 bases from J, with 19 bases in between. CDR1 is DFQATT and CDR2 is SNEGSKA in the germline V gene (reference sequence). This CDR3 region has 14 residues. The CDR3 sequence is CSASLPSGGNEQYF. DNA of the CDR3: TGCAGTGCTTCCCTCCCATCGGGCGGGAACGAGCAGTACTTC.

The chain joins TRBV27 to TRBJ2-7; D is ambiguous. V gave up 0 bases and J gave up 2 bases, with 14 bases separating them. This CDR3 comprises 16 residues. CDR1 is MNHEY, CDR2 SMNVEV, per germline (reference sequence). DNA for the CDR3: TGTGCCAGCAGTTTATCGGCCTCGGCGGTACCCTACGAGCAGTACTTC. This sequence encodes CASSLSASAVPYEQYF.

This clonotype was seen at least ten times. V and J are TRBV20-1 and TRBJ2-5; a possible D gene is TRBD2 (5 bases). CDR3 length: 13 amino acids. V dropped 5 bases and J dropped 2 bases, with 12 bases sitting between them. In germline, CDR1 is DFQATT, CDR2 SNEGSKA (reference sequence). CDR3 residues: CSAPLGSQETQYF. The CDR3 DNA follows: TGCAGTGCTCCGCTAGGGAGTCAAGAGACCCAGTACTTC.

In this sample, this clonotype turned up a few times. A much larger clone sits a single nucleotide away, making a read error possible. The gene calls are TRBV12-3 or TRBV12-4 and TRBJ2-5, with no clear D. The CDR3 is 11 amino acids. Trimming shortened V by 4 bases and J by 11 bases, and 11 bases separated the two germline ends. CDR3 nucleotides: TGTGCCAGCAGTTACCACAATGAGCAGTACTTC. Its protein is CASSYHNEQYF.

This clonotype was detected ten times or more. This chain uses TRBV7-2 with TRBJ1-6, with no clear D. This CDR3 spans 15 amino acids. V lost 1 base, J lost 7 bases, and 11 bases lay in between. Germline V gene data show CDR1 as SGHTA and CDR2 as FQGNSA. The CDR3 nucleotides are TGTGCCAGCAGCTTAGAAGCGGCGGGGAATTCACCCCTCCACTTT. Translation gives CASSLEAAGNSPLHF.

This clonotype was counted a few times. The J gene is TRBJ1-1, the V gene TRBV11-2; D is possibly TRBD1 (6 bases). V was clipped by 3 bases and J by 5 bases, with 13 bases between them. Per the germline V gene, CDR1 is SGHAT and CDR2 is FQNNGV. The CDR3 totals 14 residues. This chain's CDR3 is CASSLIRGGTEAFF. The DNA for the CDR3 is TGTGCCAGCAGCTTGATCAGGGGAGGGACTGAAGCTTTCTTT.

V gene TRBV27 combines with J gene TRBJ2-1, with D possibly being TRBD2 (6 bases). Trimming cost V 6 bases and J 2 bases, with 14 bases left between them. This CDR3 has 15 residues. CDR1 and CDR2 from the germline V gene are MNHEY and SMNVEV (reference sequence). Here the CDR3 DNA reads TGTGCCAGCAGCTGGGAGGCGGGCGCCTACAATGAGCAGTTCTTC. Its protein is CASSWEAGAYNEQFF.

This clonotype was detected only a few times. This chain joins TRBV14 and TRBJ1-1, with TRBD1 matching 11 bases. Trimming removed 1 base from V and 8 bases from J; junction bases left unmatched: 12. The CDR3 sequence is 17 residues long. CDR1 is SGHDN, CDR2 FVKESK, per germline. The CDR3: CASSQGTGGLFSSEAFF. The CDR3 bases are TGTGCCAGCAGCCAAGGGACAGGGGGCCTCTTCAGCTCGGAAGCTTTCTTT. Complete variable domain (other parts from reference TRBV14 and TRBJ1-1): EAGVTQFPSHSVIEKGQTVTLRCDPISGHDNLYWYRRVMGKEIKFLLHFVKESKQDESGMPNNRFLAERTGGTYSTLKVQPAELEDSGVYFCASSQGTGGLFSSEAFFGQGTRLTVV.

This clonotype was counted ten times or more. This chain links TRBV11-2 with TRBJ2-1; D is possibly TRBD1 or TRBD2 (6 bases each). The CDR3 extends over 16 amino acids. V shed 1 base and J shed 6 bases, with 16 bases lying between them. In germline, CDR1 is SGHAT, CDR2 FQNNGV. The CDR3 region has the DNA TGTGCCAGCAGCTTAGGGGTCGGAGGAGGGGGCAATGAGCAGTTCTTC. Translation gives CASSLGVGGGGNEQFF.